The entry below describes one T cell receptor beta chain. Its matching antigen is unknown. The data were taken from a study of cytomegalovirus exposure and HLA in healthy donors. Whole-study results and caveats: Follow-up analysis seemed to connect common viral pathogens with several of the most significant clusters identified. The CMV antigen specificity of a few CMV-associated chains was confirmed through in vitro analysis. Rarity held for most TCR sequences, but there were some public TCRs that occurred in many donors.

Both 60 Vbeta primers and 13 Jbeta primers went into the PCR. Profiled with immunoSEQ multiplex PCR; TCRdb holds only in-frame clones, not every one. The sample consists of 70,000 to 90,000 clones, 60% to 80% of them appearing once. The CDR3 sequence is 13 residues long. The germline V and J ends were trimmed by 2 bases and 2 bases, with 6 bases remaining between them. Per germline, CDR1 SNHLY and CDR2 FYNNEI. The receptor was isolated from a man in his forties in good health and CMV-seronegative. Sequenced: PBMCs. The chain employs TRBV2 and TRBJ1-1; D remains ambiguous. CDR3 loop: CASSEPFNTEAFF. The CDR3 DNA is TGTGCCAGCAGTGAACCGTTTAACACTGAAGCTTTCTTT.